The 2 T cell receptor beta chains below come from one sample, sequenced in a study of regulatory T cells in long-lasting Graves disease. Time point here: persistent/refractory GD, antithyroid drugs over 5 years with positive TRAb. Scientists built the TCR library using RNA that was extracted from PBMCs. Construction of TCR beta libraries relied on iRepertoire HTBI primers and on Arm-PCR targeting CDR3 regions. One entry per CDR3 protein results from TCRdb running MiXCR on the multiplex PCR reads. There are a few hundred thousand distinct CDR3 sequences in the sample; less than 30% occur only once, and less than 30% lies in the top ten. The material was peripheral blood mononuclear cells (PBMCs), obtained when the disease was refractory, from a patient treated with antithyroid drugs. These receptors were obtained from a woman in her forties with Graves disease.

V is TRBV5-1 and J is TRBJ2-2; D gene ambiguous. V lost 3 bases to trimming and J lost 3 bases, with 9 bases between them. CDR1 and CDR2 from the germline V gene are SGHRS and YFSETQ. The CDR3 extends over 14 amino acids. The CDR3 reads CASSSSPDTGELFF. The CDR3 nucleotides are TGCGCCAGCAGCTCCTCCCCAGACACCGGGGAGCTGTTTTTT.

This clonotype was seen only once. The missing conserved phenylalanine or tryptophan at the end of this CDR3 makes a read error likely. The gene calls are TRBV27 and TRBJ2-7; 8 bases align to TRBD2. The junction had 10 bases not matched to a gene; V was cut back by 3 bases and J by 6 bases. The length of the CDR3 is 15 residues. CDR1 and CDR2 from the germline V gene are MNHEY and SMNVEV (reference sequence). CDR3 in DNA: TGTGCCAGCAGTTTCCCCGGTAGCGGGATGGGCGAGCAGTACTAC. Encoded protein: CASSFPGSGMGEQYY.